Each of the 28 T cell receptor beta chains below was sequenced from the same sample in a study of Graves' ophthalmopathy and Graves' hyperthyroidism. Investigators amplified TCR beta CDR3 regions from RNA transcripts. An opening RT-PCR round employed HTBI primers and preceded a second-round multiplex PCR. TCRdb ran MiXCR on the multiplex PCR reads and lists one entry per CDR3 protein. Seen here are about 160,000 distinct CDR3 sequences, roughly 36% observed once, and the top ten hold 8% to 10%. The sequenced sample was peripheral blood. Receptors were obtained from a man aged 25-45 years with Graves' ophthalmopathy.

This clonotype has a count of ten or more. The chain recombines TRBV7-2 with TRBJ2-7; 7 nucleotides align to TRBD2. Looked up from germline, CDR1 is SGHTA and CDR2 is FQGNSA. V lost 4 bases and J lost 3; bases outside the gene matches: 0. This CDR3 comprises 12 residues. This CDR3 is CASSWTSYEQYF. Here the CDR3 DNA reads TGTGCCAGCAGCTGGACTAGCTACGAGCAGTACTTC. Full variable domain (rest looked up from reference TRBV7-2 and TRBJ2-7): GAGVSQSPSNKVTEKGKDVELRCDPISGHTALYWYRQSLGQGLEFLIYFQGNSAPDKSGLPSDRFSAERTGGSVSTLTIQRTQQEDSAVYLCASSWTSYEQYFGPGTRLTVT.

This clonotype was observed at least ten times. V is TRBV6-5 and J is TRBJ1-5; 9 bases fit TRBD1. The V gene end was trimmed by 7 bases and the J gene end by 0 bases; junction bases not matched to a gene: 22. The CDR3 totals 21 residues. Germline CDR1 and CDR2: MNHEY and SVGAGI. The CDR3 loop is CASTPTGQGFWYGASNQPQHF. The CDR3 region has the DNA TGTGCCAGCACACCAACGGGACAGGGATTCTGGTACGGTGCTAGCAATCAGCCCCAGCATTTT.

This clonotype was seen once. The V call is TRBV7-2, the J call TRBJ2-7; TRBD2 agrees at 10 bases. The CDR3 covers 14 residues. V was pared by 3 bases and J by 3 bases, with 2 bases of the junction left unmatched. In germline, CDR1 is SGHTA, CDR2 FQGNSA. CDR3 in amino acids: CASSLSGRGYEQYF. The CDR3 DNA reads as TGTGCCAGCAGCTTGAGCGGGAGGGGCTACGAGCAGTACTTC.

This clonotype was seen many times. J is TRBJ1-1 and V is TRBV2, with 11 bases identical to TRBD1. CDR1 SNHLY and CDR2 FYNNEI come from the germline V gene. The V gene end was trimmed by 6 bases and the J gene end by 8 bases; junction bases not matched to a gene: 8. This CDR3 is 14 amino acids long. Here the CDR3 DNA reads TGTGCCAGCAGATCGGACAGGGGGCTGGGAGAAGCTTTCTTT. This codes for CASRSDRGLGEAFF.

This clonotype was seen repeatedly, ten times or more. The chain is built from TRBV28 and TRBJ2-6; maybe TRBD2 (6 bases). The CDR3 loop spans 14 amino acids. Germline CDR1 is MDHEN and CDR2 is SYDVKM. Trimming stripped 7 bases from V and 0 bases from J, with 7 bases between. CDR3 in DNA: TGTGCCAGCAAGGAGGGCTCTGGGGCCAACGTCCTGACTTTC. This codes for CASKEGSGANVLTF.

The table lists this clonotype with many counts. The CDR3 DNA sequence: TGTGCCAGCAGTTCCCCACCGTCTAGCGGGACACCCGAGCAGTACTTC. Its translation is CASSSPPSSGTPEQYF. The chain employs TRBV28 and TRBJ2-7; 9 nucleotides agree with TRBD2. The germline gives CDR1 MDHEN, CDR2 SYDVKM. The CDR3 consists of 16 residues. V lost 4 bases and J lost 6; bases outside the gene matches: 13.

This clonotype showed up many times. The chain uses TRBV30 and TRBJ2-7, with D uncertain. Germline V lookup: CDR1 GTSNPN, CDR2 SVGIG (reference sequence). The V end was cut by 3 bases, the J end by 4 bases, with 13 bases between. This CDR3 has 13 residues. The CDR3 reads CAWSVLLGYEQYF. Written as DNA, the CDR3 is TGTGCCTGGAGCGTGCTTTTAGGGTACGAGCAGTACTTC. The full variable domain, completed using reference TRBV30 and TRBJ2-7, is SQTIHQWPATLVQPVGSPLSLECTVEGTSNPNLYWYRQAAGRGLQLLFYSVGIGQISSEVPQNLSASRPQDRQFILSSKKLLLSDSGFYLCAWSVLLGYEQYFGPGTRLTVT.

This clonotype was observed a few times. The gene calls are TRBV6-7 and TRBJ2-5; D possibly corresponds to TRBD2 (5 bases). TRBV6-7 is an ORF, and what it does is uncertain. There are 14 residues in the CDR3. The V end lost 0 bases, the J end lost 2 bases, and 7 bases lay between the germline ends. The CDR3 DNA reads as TGTGCCAGCAGTTACTCGAGGGCGCAAGAGACCCAGTACTTC. Translated: CASSYSRAQETQYF.

This clonotype was seen at least ten times. The CDR3 spells CATSRAYYQETQYF. The CDR3 region has the DNA TGTGCCACCAGCAGAGCGTACTACCAAGAGACCCAGTACTTC. This chain uses TRBV15 with TRBJ2-5; D call uncertain. CDR3 length: 14 residues. CDR1 is LNHNV and CDR2 is YYDKDF in the germline V gene (reference sequence). V was clipped by 1 base and J by 0 bases, with 6 bases between them.

The chain recombines TRBV11-2 with TRBJ1-1; no clear D. Per the germline V gene, CDR1 is SGHAT and CDR2 is FQNNGV. CDR3 length: 15 residues. V was cut by 5 bases and J by 1 base, with 14 bases left in between. As DNA, the CDR3 is TGTGCCAGCAGCCTTAGTGTCCGGGGGAACACTGAAGCTTTCTTT. Translating it yields CASSLSVRGNTEAFF.

V gene TRBV11-2 combines with J gene TRBJ2-5, with D possibly being TRBD2 (6 bases). Germline assignment: CDR1 SGHAT and CDR2 FQNNGV. The ends were cut back, 5 bases at V and 9 bases at J, with 13 bases in the middle. The CDR3 has 12 residues. CDR3 loop: CASSGGPGPQYF. CDR3 nucleotide sequence: TGTGCCAGCAGCGGAGGGCCGGGACCCCAGTACTTC.

This clonotype was detected many times. V and J are TRBV30 and TRBJ1-1; D perhaps matches TRBD1 (5 bases). The CDR3 is made up of 14 amino acids. V was shortened by 2 bases and J by 4 bases, with 14 bases between the two germline ends. Per germline, CDR1 GTSNPN and CDR2 SVGIG (reference sequence). The CDR3 is CAWSTSGGGTEAFF. CDR3 in DNA: TGTGCCTGGAGTACCTCAGGCGGGGGCACTGAAGCTTTCTTT.

This clonotype was picked up many times. The genes are TRBV24-1 and TRBJ2-4; tentative D call: TRBD1 (6 bases). This CDR3 is built from 15 residues. V was pared by 4 bases and J by 1 base, with 10 bases between. Germline-derived CDR1 and CDR2 are KGHDR and SFDVKD. Written as DNA, the CDR3 is TGTGCCACCAGTGAAACAGGGAAGGCCAAAAACATTCAGTACTTC. Its translation is CATSETGKAKNIQYF.

This clonotype has at least ten counts. The chain carries TRBV12-3 or TRBV12-4 and TRBJ2-5; D is uncertain. The germline V and J ends were trimmed by 4 bases and 5 bases, with 8 bases remaining between them. The CDR3 is made up of 12 amino acids. The CDR3 DNA sequence: TGTGCCAGCAGTTCATCAAGGGAGACCCAGTACTTC. It yields the protein CASSSSRETQYF.

This clonotype was seen repeatedly, ten times or more. This chain uses TRBV4-1 with TRBJ2-7; 7 bases are a match to TRBD1. Germline V lookup: CDR1 MGHRA, CDR2 YSYEKL. V was clipped by 4 bases and J by 2 bases; unmatched bases: 8. The CDR3 runs 15 residues. CDR3 DNA: TGCGCCAGCAGCCCTACATTGGACAGGACCTACGAGCAGTACTTC. This sequence encodes CASSPTLDRTYEQYF.

V is TRBV20-1 and J is TRBJ1-2; TRBD1 is a possible D gene (5 bases). The CDR3 is made up of 13 amino acids. Trimming pared 6 bases from V and 2 bases from J, leaving 13 bases between. Germline V gene lookup returns CDR1 DFQATT and CDR2 SNEGSKA (reference sequence). CDR3 sequence: CSANTRGNYGYTF. The CDR3 nucleotides are TGCAGTGCAAATACTCGGGGCAACTATGGCTACACCTTC.

The CDR3 spells CASRALGASGIQYF. The CDR3 DNA sequence: TGTGCCAGTAGAGCACTGGGGGCGAGTGGCATTCAGTACTTC. The V gene is TRBV19, the J gene TRBJ2-4, with D perhaps TRBD1 (6 bases). The germline V gene has CDR1 LNHDA and CDR2 SQIVND (reference sequence). Deletions cut 6 bases from V and 9 bases from J, with 18 bases between. The CDR3 extends over 14 amino acids.

This clonotype was picked up many times. J is TRBJ1-1 and V is TRBV5-1; TRBD1 is a possible D gene (6 bases). V was clipped by 1 base and J by 7 bases, with 11 bases between them. The length of the CDR3 is 13 residues. The germline CDR1 and CDR2 sequences are SGHRS and YFSETQ. CDR3 region: CASSLRGDNEAFF. The DNA for the CDR3 is TGCGCCAGCAGCTTGAGGGGGGACAATGAAGCTTTCTTT.

This sequence joins TRBV20-1 and TRBJ2-5, with TRBD2 identical over 9 bases. The trim removed 3 bases at V and 5 bases at J, leaving 10 bases unmatched. The CDR3 extends over 15 amino acids. CDR1 DFQATT and CDR2 SNEGSKA come from the germline V gene (reference sequence). The CDR3 bases are TGCAGTGCTAGTTCCGGACTAGCGACAGAGGAGACCCAGTACTTC. This sequence encodes CSASSGLATEETQYF.

This clonotype was seen at least ten times. The chain carries TRBV12-3 or TRBV12-4 and TRBJ2-6; possible D gene TRBD1, 5 bases. This CDR3 comprises 14 residues. The CDR3 DNA reads as TGTGGAGACAGTTCAAGCTCTGGGGCCAACGTCCTGACTTTC. As protein: CGDSSSSGANVLTF.

The chain couples TRBV10-1 to TRBJ1-1; no firm D call. CDR1 is WNHNN and CDR2 is SYGVQD in the germline V gene (reference sequence). V was shortened by 3 bases and J by 5 bases, with 10 bases between the two germline ends. The CDR3 is 13 amino acids. The CDR3 is CASSDQGMTEAFF. The CDR3 DNA reads TGCGCCAGCAGTGACCAAGGGATGACTGAAGCTTTCTTT.

This clonotype was counted at least ten times. V is TRBV6-2 or TRBV6-3 and J is TRBJ2-7, with 7 positions matching TRBD2. V trimming: 0 bases; J trimming: 4 bases; junction bases outside the gene matches: 15. The germline gives CDR1 MNHEY, CDR2 SVGEGT. This CDR3 is built from 18 residues. The CDR3 sequence is CASSYSTRVGLQRYEQYF. The CDR3 DNA reads as TGTGCCAGCAGTTACTCGACCAGGGTGGGACTACAGCGGTACGAGCAGTACTTC.

The CDR3 here is CASSVDGWNTEAFF. CDR3 bases: TGCGCCAGCAGCGTGGACGGGTGGAACACTGAAGCTTTCTTT. The genes are TRBV5-1 and TRBJ1-1, with D unresolved. V lost 4 bases, J lost 1 base, and 11 bases lay in between. The CDR3 sequence is 14 residues long. The germline V gene has CDR1 SGHRS and CDR2 YFSETQ.

The genes are TRBV28 and TRBJ1-5; the D gene is possibly TRBD1 (5 bases). CDR3 length: 11 amino acids. V gave up 7 bases and J gave up 13 bases, with 14 bases separating them. Per the germline V gene, CDR1 is MDHEN and CDR2 is SYDVKM. The DNA for the CDR3 is TGTGCCAGCACCATAGCGGGGGAACAGCATTTT. Amino acid sequence: CASTIAGEQHF. The entire variable domain, with the rest obtained from reference TRBV28 and TRBJ1-5, is as follows: DVKVTQSSRYLVKRTGEKVFLECVQDMDHENMFWYRQDPGLGLRLIYFSYDVKMKEKGDIPEGYSVSREKKERFSLILESASTNQTSMYLCASTIAGEQHFGDGTRLSIL.

This clonotype was picked up one time. The rearrangement links TRBV11-2 to TRBJ2-7, with TRBD2 identical over 9 bases. This CDR3 region has 17 residues. Germline V gives CDR1 SGHAT, CDR2 FQNNGV. The V and J ends lost 6 bases and 5 bases, in that order; junction bases with no gene match: 17. CDR3 in amino acids: CASSFLAGVKGSDEQYF. CDR3 in DNA: TGTGCCAGCAGTTTTTTAGCGGGAGTGAAGGGTTCTGACGAGCAGTACTTC.

The V and J genes are TRBV12-3 or TRBV12-4 and TRBJ1-2; D gene uncertain. The CDR3 has 13 residues. Trimming shortened V by 7 bases and J by 6 bases, and 15 bases separated the two germline ends. DNA for the CDR3: TGTGCCAGCAACCTAGCAGTGGGGAATGGCTACACCTTC. Protein: CASNLAVGNGYTF.

The rearrangement uses TRBV15 and TRBJ2-7; 7 nucleotides line up with TRBD1. This CDR3 has 14 residues. CDR1 and CDR2 (germline): LNHNV, YYDKDF (reference sequence). The V and J ends lost 5 bases and 4 bases, in that order; junction bases with no gene match: 8. As DNA, the CDR3 is TGTGCCACCAGCTTACCCGGGACAGCGTACGAGCAGTACTTC. Translation gives CATSLPGTAYEQYF.

The chain uses TRBV11-2 and TRBJ2-5, with D possibly being TRBD2 (5 bases). CDR3 length: 14 amino acids. V dropped 5 bases and J dropped 2 bases, with 12 bases sitting between them. Germline loops: CDR1 SGHAT, CDR2 FQNNGV. CDR3: CASSPGGLQETQYF. In DNA form, the CDR3 reads TGTGCCAGCAGCCCCGGCGGGTTACAAGAGACCCAGTACTTC.